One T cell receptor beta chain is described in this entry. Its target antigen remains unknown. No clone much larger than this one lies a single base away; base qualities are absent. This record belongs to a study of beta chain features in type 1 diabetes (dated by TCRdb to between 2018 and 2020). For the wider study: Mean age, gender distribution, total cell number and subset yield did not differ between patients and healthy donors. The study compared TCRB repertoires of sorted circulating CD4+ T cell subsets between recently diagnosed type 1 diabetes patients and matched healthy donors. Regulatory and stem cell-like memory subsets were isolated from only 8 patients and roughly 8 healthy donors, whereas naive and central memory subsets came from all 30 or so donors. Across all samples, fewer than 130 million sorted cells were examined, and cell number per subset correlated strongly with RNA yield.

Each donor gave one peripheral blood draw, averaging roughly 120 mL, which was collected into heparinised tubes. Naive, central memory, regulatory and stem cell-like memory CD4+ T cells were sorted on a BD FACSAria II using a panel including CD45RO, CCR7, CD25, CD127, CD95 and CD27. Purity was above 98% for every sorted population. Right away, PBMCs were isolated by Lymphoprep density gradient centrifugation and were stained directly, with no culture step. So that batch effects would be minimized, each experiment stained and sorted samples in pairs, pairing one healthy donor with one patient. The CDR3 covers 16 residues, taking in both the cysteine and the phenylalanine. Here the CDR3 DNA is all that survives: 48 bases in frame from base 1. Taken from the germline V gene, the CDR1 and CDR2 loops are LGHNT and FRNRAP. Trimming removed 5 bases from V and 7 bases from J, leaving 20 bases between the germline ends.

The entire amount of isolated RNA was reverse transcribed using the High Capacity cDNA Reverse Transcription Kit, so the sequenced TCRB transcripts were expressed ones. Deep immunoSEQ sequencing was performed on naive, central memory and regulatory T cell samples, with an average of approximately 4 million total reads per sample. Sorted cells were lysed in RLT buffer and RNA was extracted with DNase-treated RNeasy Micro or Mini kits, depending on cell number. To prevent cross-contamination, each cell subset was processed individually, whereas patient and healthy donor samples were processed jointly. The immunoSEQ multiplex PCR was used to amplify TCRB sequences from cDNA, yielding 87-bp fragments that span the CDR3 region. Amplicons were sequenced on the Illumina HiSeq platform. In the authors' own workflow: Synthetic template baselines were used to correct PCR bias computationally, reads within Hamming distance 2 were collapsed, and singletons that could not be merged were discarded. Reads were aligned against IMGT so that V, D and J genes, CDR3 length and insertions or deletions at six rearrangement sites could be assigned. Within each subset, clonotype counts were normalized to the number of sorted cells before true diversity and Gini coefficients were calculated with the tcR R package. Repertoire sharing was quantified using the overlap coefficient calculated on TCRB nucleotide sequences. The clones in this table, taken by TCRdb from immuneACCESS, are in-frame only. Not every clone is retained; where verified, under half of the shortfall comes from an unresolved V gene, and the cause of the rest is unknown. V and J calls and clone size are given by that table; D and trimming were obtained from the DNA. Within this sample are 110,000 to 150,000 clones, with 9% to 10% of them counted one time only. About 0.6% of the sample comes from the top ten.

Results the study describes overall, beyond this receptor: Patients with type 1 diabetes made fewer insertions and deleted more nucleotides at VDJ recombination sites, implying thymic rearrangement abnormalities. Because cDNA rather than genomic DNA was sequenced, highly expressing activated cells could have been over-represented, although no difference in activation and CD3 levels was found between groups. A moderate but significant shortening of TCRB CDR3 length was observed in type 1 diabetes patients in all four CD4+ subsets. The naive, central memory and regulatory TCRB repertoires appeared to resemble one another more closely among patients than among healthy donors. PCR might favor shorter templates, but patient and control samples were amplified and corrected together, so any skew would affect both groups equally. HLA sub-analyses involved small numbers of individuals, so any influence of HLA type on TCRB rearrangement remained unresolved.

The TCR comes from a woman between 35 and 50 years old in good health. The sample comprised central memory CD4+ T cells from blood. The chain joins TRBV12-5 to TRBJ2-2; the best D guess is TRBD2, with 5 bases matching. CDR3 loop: CASGPPRGSAHGELFF. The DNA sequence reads TGTGCTAGTGGTCCCCCAAGAGGGAGCGCGCACGGGGAGCTGTTTTTT.